The sequence of this T cell receptor (beta chain) was determined in a study of response to subunit inactivated influenza vaccine. Findings of the study overall: After each seasonal influenza vaccination, few new T cells are recruited, the authors suggested.

Per the germline V gene, CDR1 is MNHEY and CDR2 is SVGAGI. The CDR3 is made up of 13 amino acids. With respect to this clonotype: Its antigen remains unidentified. Germline is not matched at one junction end, which may reflect a read error.

TCRdb recomputed calls from the RT-PCR reads with MiXCR, one row per CDR3 protein. The repertoire holds 710,000 or so distinct CDR3 sequences, with around 14% as singletons. The chain recombines TRBV6-5 with TRBJ2-3; D call uncertain. Sample: PBMCs from blood, taken about 11 days after vaccination. This TCR was recovered from a man aged 45-60 years who received an inactivated influenza vaccine. CDR3 nucleotides: TGTGCCATCAGTTACCAGAGCACAGATACGCAGTATTTT. This gives the protein CAISYQSTDTQYF.